This TCR beta chain derives from a study of CD8+ T cells in alopecia areata. Study-wide findings and caveats: Higher clonality was seen in lesional scalp than in normal scalp, especially in alopecia totalis/universalis. On tofacitinib, scalp and blood still held many of the expanded lesional clones.

Note on this clone: Its specificity is unknown.

Documented treatment: oral pan-JAK inhibitor, 5-10 mg twice daily. Those with alopecia areata gave lesional scalp punch biopsies and peripheral blood. Extraction of RNA preceded its reverse transcription into cDNA, which served as the sequencing template. The repertoire was sequenced with immunoSEQ multiplex PCR; TCRdb's copy has only in-frame clones and lacks some. The sample contains over 120,000 clones, about 51% of which appear only once. Germline CDR1 and CDR2: LNHNV and YYDKDF (reference sequence). The V end lost 3 bases, the J end lost 3 bases, and 15 bases lay between the germline ends. This CDR3 is built from 15 residues.

Sample: CD8+ T cells sorted from blood, taken at week 4, from a patient treated with tofacitinib. V gene TRBV15 combines with J gene TRBJ2-7, with D uncertain. This receptor was taken from a human donor with alopecia areata. The DNA of the CDR3 is TGTGCCACCAGCAGTAATAAGCATGGGGTCTACGAGCAGTACTTC. Protein: CATSSNKHGVYEQYF. The variable domain in full, with the rest retrieved from reference TRBV15 and TRBJ2-7, is DAMVIQNPRYQVTQFGKPVTLSCSQTLNHNVMYWYQQKSSQAPKLLFHYYDKDFNNEADTPDNFQSRRPNTSFCFLDIRSPGLGDTAMYLCATSSNKHGVYEQYFGPGTRLTVT.